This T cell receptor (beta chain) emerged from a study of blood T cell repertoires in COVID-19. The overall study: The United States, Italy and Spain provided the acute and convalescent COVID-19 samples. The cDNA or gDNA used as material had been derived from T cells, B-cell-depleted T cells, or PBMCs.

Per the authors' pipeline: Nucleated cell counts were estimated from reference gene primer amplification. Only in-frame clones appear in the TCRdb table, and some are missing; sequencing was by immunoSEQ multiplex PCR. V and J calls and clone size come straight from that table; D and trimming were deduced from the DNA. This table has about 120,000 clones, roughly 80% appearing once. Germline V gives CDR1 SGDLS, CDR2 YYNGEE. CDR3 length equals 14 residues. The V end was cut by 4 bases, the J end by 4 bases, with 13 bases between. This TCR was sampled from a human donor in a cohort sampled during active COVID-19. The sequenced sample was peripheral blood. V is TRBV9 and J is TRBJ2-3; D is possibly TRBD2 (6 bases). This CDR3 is CASSPGTLADTQYF. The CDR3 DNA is TGTGCCAGCAGCCCCGGGACTCTGGCAGATACGCAGTATTTT.